This record looks at one T cell receptor (beta chain) sequence and its context. Repertoires were generated with immunoSEQ multiplex PCR, while TCRdb's copy carries only in-frame clones and drops some. The profile shows 400,000 to 550,000 clones, around nine tenths of them singletons. The sample comes from a study of blood T cell repertoires in COVID-19. For the study at large: T cells, B-cell-depleted T cells, or PBMCs provided the cDNA or gDNA that served as material.

Germline CDR1 and CDR2: MNHEY and SVGAGI. V trimming: 6 bases; J trimming: 4 bases; junction bases outside the gene matches: 9. The CDR3 loop spans 15 amino acids. The material sequenced was peripheral blood. V is TRBV6-5 and J is TRBJ2-7; 10 bases match TRBD1. The clonotype comes from a young woman with acute or convalescent COVID-19. The CDR3 loop is CASSAVLGQGYEQYF. The CDR3 nucleotides are TGTGCCAGCAGCGCCGTACTGGGACAGGGGTACGAGCAGTACTTC.